This T cell receptor beta chain was observed in a study of cytomegalovirus exposure and HLA in healthy donors. The PCR ran on 60 Vbeta and 13 Jbeta primers. Some clones are missing from TCRdb's copy, which holds only in-frame ones; the method was immunoSEQ multiplex PCR. The table includes 90,000 to 100,000 clones, 65% to 85% detected once. Material for sequencing was PBMCs. The sequence came from an older woman in good health and CMV-seropositive.

CDR3 sequence: CACGGWNEQYF. The CDR3 bases are TGTGCCTGCGGGGGGTGGAACGAGCAGTACTTC. This rearrangement joins TRBV30 to TRBJ2-7; TRBD2 agrees at 7 bases. This CDR3 is 11 amino acids long. Losses at the gene ends were 6 bases for V and 5 bases for J; bases not matched to a gene: 4. Germline V gene lookup returns CDR1 GTSNPN and CDR2 SVGIG (reference sequence).